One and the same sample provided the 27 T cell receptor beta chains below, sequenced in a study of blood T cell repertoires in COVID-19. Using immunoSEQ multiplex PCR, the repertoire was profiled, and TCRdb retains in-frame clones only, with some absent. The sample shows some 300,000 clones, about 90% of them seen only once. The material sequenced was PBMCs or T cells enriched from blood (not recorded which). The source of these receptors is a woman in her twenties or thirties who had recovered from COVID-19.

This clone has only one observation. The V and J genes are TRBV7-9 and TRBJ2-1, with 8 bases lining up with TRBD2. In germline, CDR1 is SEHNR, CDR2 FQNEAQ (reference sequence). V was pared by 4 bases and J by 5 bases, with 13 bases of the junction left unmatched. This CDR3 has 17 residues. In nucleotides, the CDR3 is TGTGCCAGCAGCTCCTTCCAACTAGCGGAGGGGGACAATGAGCAGTTCTTC. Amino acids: CASSSFQLAEGDNEQFF. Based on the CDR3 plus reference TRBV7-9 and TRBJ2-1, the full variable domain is DTGVSQNPRHKITKRGQNVTFRCDPISEHNRLYWYRQTLGQGPEFLTYFQNEAQLEKSRLLSDRFSAERPKGSFSTLEIQRTEQGDSAMYLCASSSFQLAEGDNEQFFGPGTRLTVL.

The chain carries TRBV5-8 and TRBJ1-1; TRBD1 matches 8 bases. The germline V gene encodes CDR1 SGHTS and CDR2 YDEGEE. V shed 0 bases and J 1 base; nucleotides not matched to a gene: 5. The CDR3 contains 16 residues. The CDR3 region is CASSLGGGTGNTEAFF. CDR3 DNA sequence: TGTGCCAGCAGCTTGGGGGGTGGGACAGGGAACACTGAAGCTTTCTTT.

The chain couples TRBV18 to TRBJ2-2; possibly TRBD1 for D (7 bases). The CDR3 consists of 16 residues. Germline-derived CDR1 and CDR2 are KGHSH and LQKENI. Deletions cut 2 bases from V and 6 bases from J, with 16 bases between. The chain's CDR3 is CASSPLGGTAAGELFF. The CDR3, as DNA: TGTGCCAGCTCACCATTGGGCGGGACAGCGGCCGGGGAGCTGTTTTTT.

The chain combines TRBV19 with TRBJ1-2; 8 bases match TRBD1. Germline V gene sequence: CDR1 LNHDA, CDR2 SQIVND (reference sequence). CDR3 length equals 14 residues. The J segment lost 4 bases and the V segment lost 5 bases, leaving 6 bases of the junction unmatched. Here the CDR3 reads CASSGQTGAYGYTF. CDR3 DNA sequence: TGTGCCAGTAGTGGACAGACAGGGGCCTATGGCTACACCTTC.

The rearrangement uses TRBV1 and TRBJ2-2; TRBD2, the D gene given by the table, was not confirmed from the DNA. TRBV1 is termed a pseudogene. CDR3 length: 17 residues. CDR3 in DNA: TGCACCAGCAGCAAACTAGCGGGGGGGCGCGGCACCGGGGAGCTGTTTTTT. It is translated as CTSSKLAGGRGTGELFF.

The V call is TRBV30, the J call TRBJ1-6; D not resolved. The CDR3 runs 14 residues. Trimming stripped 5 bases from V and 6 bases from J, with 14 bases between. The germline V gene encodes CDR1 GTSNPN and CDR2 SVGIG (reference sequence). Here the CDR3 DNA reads TGTGCCTGGCGACCGGGGATTCTTAATTCACCCCTCCACTTT. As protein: CAWRPGILNSPLHF.

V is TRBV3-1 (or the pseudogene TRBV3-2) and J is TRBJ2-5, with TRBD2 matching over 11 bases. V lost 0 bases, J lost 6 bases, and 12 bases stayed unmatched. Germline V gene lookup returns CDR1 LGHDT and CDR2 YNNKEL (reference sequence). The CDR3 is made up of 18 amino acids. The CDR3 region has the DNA TGTGCCAGCAGCCAAGATCTTTTAGCGGGGGGGCCCATGAAGACCCAGTACTTC. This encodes CASSQDLLAGGPMKTQYF.

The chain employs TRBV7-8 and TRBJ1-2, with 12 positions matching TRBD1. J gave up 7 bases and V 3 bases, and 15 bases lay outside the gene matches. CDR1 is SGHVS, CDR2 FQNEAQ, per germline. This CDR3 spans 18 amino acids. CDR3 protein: CASSFSNAGTGGVGGYTF. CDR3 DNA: TGTGCCAGCAGCTTCAGCAATGCGGGGACAGGGGGCGTTGGTGGCTACACCTTC. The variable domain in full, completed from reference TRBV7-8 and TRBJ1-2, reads GAGVSQSPRYKVAKRGQDVALRCDPISGHVSLFWYQQALGQGPEFLTYFQNEAQLDKSGLPSDRFFAERPEGSVSTLKIQRTQQEDSAVYLCASSFSNAGTGGVGGYTFGSGTRLTVV.

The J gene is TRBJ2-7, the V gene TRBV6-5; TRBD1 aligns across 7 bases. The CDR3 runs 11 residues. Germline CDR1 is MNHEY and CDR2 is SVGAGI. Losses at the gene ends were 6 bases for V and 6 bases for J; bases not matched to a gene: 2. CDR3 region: CASSRDSEQYF. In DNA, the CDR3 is TGTGCCAGCAGCCGGGACAGCGAGCAGTACTTC.

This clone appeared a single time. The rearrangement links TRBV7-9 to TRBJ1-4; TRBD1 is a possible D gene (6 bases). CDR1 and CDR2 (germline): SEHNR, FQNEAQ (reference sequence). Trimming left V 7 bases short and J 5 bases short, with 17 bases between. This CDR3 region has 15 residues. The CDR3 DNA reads TGTGCCAGCACCCCCCGAGGGACACCCAATGAAAAACTGTTTTTT. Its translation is CASTPRGTPNEKLFF.

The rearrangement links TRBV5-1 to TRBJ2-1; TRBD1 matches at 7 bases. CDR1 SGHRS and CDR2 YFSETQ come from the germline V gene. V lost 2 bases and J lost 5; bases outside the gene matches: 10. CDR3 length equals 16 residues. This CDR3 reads CASSLAPGTAHNEQFF. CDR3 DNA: TGCGCCAGCAGCTTAGCCCCCGGGACAGCCCACAATGAGCAGTTCTTC.

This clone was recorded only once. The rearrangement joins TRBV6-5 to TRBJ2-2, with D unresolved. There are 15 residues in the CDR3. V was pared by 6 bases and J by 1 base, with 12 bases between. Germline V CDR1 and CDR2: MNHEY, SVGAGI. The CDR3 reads CASSARSLNTGELFF. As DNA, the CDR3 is TGTGCCAGCAGCGCCCGCAGTCTGAACACCGGGGAGCTGTTTTTT.

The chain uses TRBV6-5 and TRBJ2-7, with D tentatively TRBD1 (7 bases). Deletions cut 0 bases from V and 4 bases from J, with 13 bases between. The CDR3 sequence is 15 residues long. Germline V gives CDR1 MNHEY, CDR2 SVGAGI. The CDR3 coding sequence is TGTGCCAGCAGTTACTCTTCAGGGGGGATTTACGAGCAGTACTTC. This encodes CASSYSSGGIYEQYF.

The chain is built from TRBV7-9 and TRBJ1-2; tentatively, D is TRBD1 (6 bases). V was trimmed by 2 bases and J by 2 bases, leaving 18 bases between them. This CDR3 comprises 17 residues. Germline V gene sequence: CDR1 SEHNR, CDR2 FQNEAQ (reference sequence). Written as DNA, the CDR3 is TGTGCCAGCAGCTTATCGGGGGGCGAGAGGATCAACTATGGCTACACCTTC. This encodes CASSLSGGERINYGYTF.

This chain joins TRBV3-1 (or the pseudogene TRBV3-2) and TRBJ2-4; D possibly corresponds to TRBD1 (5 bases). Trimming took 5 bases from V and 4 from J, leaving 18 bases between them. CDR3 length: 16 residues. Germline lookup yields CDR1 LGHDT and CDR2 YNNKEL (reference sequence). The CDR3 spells CASSRRAGLIKNIQYF. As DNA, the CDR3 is TGTGCCAGCAGCAGAAGGGCAGGGCTAATTAAAAACATTCAGTACTTC.

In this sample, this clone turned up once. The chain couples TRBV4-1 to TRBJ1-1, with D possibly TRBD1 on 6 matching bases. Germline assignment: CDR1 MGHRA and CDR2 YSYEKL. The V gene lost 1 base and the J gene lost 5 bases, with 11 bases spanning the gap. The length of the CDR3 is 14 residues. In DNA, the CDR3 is TGCGCCAGCAGCCAAGCAGGGGCCGGAACTGAAGCTTTCTTT. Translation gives CASSQAGAGTEAFF.

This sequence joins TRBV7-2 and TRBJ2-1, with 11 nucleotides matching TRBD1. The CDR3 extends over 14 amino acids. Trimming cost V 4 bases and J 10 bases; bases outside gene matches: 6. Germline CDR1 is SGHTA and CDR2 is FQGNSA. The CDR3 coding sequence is TGTGCCAGCAGCTCTGGGACAGGGGGTTGGGAGCAGTTCTTC. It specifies CASSSGTGGWEQFF.

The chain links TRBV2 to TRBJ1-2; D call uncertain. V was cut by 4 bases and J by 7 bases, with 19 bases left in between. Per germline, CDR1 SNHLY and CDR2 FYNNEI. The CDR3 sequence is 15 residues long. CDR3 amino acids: CASSGQYMLSGGYTF. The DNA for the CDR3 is TGTGCCAGCAGTGGGCAGTATATGCTATCGGGTGGCTACACCTTC. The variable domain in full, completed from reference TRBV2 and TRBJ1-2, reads EPEVTQTPSHQVTQMGQEVILRCVPISNHLYFYWYRQILGQKVEFLVSFYNNEISEKSEIFDDQFSVERPDGSNFTLKIRSTKLEDSAMYFCASSGQYMLSGGYTFGSGTRLTVV.

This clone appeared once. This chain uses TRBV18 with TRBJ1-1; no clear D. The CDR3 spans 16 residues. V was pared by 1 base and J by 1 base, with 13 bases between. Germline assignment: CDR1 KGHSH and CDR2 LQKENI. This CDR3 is CASSPRKPLGNTEAFF. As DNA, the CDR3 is TGTGCCAGCTCACCACGAAAACCACTAGGGAACACTGAAGCTTTCTTT.

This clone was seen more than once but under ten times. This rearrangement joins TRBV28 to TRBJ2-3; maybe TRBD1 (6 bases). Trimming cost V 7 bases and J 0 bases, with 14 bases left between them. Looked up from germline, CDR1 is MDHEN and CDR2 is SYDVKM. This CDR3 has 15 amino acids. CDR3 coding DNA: TGTGCCAGCACCCCGGGACACCTAAGCACAGATACGCAGTATTTT. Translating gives CASTPGHLSTDTQYF.

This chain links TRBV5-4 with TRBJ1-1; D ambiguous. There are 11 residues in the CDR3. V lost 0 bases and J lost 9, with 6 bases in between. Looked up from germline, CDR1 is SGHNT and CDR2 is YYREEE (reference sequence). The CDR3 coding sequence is TGTGCCAGCAGCTTGGCCGGTCAAGCTTTCTTT. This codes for CASSLAGQAFF.

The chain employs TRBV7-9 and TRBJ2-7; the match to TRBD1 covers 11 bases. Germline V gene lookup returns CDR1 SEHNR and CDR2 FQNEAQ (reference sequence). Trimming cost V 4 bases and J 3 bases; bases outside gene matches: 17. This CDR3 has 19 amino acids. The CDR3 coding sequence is TGTGCCAGCAGCTCCCCACACCGGGACAGGGGGGAATTATACTACGAGCAGTACTTC. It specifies CASSSPHRDRGELYYEQYF.

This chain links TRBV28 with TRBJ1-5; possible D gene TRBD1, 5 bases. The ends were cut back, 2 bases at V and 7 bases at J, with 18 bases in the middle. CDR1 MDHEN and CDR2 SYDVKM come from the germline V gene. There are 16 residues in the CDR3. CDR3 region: CASSLPQGQGGQPQHF. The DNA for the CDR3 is TGTGCCAGCAGTTTACCCCAGGGTCAGGGTGGGCAGCCCCAGCATTTT.

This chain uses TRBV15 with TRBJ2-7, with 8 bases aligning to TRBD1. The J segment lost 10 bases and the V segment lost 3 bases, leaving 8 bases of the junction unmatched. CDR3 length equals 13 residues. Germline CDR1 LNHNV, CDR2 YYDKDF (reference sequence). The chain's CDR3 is CATSSGLGTGQYF. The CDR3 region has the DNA TGTGCCACCAGCAGTGGTCTTGGGACAGGTCAGTACTTC.

As DNA, the CDR3 is TGTGCCAGCAGTGAACAGGGGGCAGGGAACGAGCAGTACTTC. It is translated as CASSEQGAGNEQYF. The chain has TRBV2 and TRBJ2-7; 8 bases match TRBD1. CDR1 SNHLY and CDR2 FYNNEI come from the germline V gene. V shed 2 bases, J shed 5 bases, and the junction held 5 bases outside the gene matches. The CDR3 totals 14 residues.

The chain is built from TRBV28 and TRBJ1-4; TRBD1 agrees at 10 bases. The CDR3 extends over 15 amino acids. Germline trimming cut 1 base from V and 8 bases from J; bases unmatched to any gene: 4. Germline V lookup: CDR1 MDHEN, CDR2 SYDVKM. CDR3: CASSLLGTGVEKLFF. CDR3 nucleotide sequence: TGTGCCAGCAGTTTATTAGGGACAGGGGTCGAAAAACTGTTTTTT.

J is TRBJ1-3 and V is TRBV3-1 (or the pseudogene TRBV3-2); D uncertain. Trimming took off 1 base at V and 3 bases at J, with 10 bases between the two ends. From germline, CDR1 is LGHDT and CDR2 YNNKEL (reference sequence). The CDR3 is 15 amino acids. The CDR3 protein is CASSQGLAVGNTIYF. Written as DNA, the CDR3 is TGTGCCAGCAGCCAAGGCTTGGCCGTTGGAAACACCATATATTTT.